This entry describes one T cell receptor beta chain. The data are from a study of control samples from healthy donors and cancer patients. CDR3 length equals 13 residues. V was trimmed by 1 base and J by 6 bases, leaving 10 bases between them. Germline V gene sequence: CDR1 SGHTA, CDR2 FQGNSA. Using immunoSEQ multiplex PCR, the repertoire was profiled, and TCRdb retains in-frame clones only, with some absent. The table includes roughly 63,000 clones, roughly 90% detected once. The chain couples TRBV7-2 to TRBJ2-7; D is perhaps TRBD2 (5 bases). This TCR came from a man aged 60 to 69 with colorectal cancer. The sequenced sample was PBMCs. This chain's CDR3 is CASSLVGGLEQYF. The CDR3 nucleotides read TGTGCCAGCAGCTTAGTTGGCGGGCTCGAGCAGTACTTC.